This T cell receptor (beta chain) came from a study of blood T cell repertoires in COVID-19. Study as a whole: The origin of the acute and convalescent COVID-19 samples was the United States, Italy and Spain. Nucleic acid was either cDNA or gDNA, and it came from T cells, B-cell-depleted T cells, or PBMCs.

As originally analysed: Amplified reference gene primers provided the basis for estimating nucleated cell counts. Measured with immunoSEQ multiplex PCR; TCRdb has only the in-frame clones, and not every one. From that table come the V and J calls and clone size; the DNA was used to work out D and trimming. The sample has tens of thousands of clones; 84% are singletons. This CDR3 region has 15 residues. Germline trimming cut 8 bases from V and 0 bases from J; bases unmatched to any gene: 7. From germline, CDR1 is MDHEN and CDR2 SYDVKM. V usage is TRBV28 and J usage is TRBJ2-3; 8 bases fit TRBD2. The sequence was collected from a man aged 70-80 years with active COVID-19. Sample: peripheral blood. The CDR3 protein is CASLTGGASTDTQYF. The CDR3, as DNA: TGTGCCAGCCTAACGGGGGGGGCTAGCACAGATACGCAGTATTTT.